The clone carrying this TCR beta chain was detected many times. The antigen remains undetermined. Molecular barcoded adaptors covering alpha/delta and beta/gamma chains were used on 400 to 450 ng RNA. TCRdb passed the reads through MiXCR, listing each CDR3 protein once. The table records approximately 40,000 distinct CDR3 sequences, approximately 15% of them present only once. Trimming cost V 6 bases and J 4 bases; bases outside gene matches: 8. The CDR3 extends over 15 amino acids. Germline loops: CDR1 MNHEY, CDR2 SVGAGI. This entry comes from a study of read filtering for tumor transcriptome and immune sequencing. Study background: By R-ISS, stages I, II and III held 8, 16 and 7 patients. Whole-transcriptome libraries were prepared after DNase treatment. IR-seq gave about 3.5 to 10.27 million TCR reads per sample; RNA-seq gave about 75 to 1,300.

Overall study results and limits: IR-seq captured clonotypes deeper and more reliably than RNA-seq.

The specimen sequenced was a population of CD138-negative cells sorted from bone marrow. The J gene is TRBJ2-2, the V gene TRBV6-5, with 7 bases matching TRBD1. The receptor's source is a donor older than 35 with multiple myeloma. CDR3 sequence: CASRRGQVGTGELFF. The CDR3 DNA sequence: TGTGCCAGCAGGAGAGGACAGGTCGGCACCGGGGAGCTGTTTTTT.